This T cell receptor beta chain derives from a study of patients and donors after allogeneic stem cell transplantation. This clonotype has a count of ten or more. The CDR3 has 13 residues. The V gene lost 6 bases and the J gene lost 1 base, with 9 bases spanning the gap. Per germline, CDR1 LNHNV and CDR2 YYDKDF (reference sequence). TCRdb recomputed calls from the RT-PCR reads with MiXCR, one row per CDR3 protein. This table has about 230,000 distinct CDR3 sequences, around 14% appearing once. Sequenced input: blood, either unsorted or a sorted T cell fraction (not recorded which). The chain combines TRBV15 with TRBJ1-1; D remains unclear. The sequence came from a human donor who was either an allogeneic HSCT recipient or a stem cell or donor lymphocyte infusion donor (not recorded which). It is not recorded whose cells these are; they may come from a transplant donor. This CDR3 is CATRRPGNTEAFF. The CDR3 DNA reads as TGTGCCACCAGGAGGCCAGGGAACACTGAAGCTTTCTTT.